Listed here are 27 T cell receptor beta chains from one sample, sequenced in a study of OX40 agonist ivuxolimab in advanced cancers. Using immunoSEQ multiplex PCR, the repertoire was profiled, and TCRdb retains in-frame clones only, with some absent. The sample lists tens of thousands of clones, about four fifths occurring once. The sequencing here drew on CD4+ or CD8+ T cells sorted from blood, taken in a trial of the OX40 agonist ivuxolimab. Receptors were obtained from an adult with an advanced solid tumor such as melanoma, head and neck, liver or kidney cancer.

The gene calls are TRBV5-1 and TRBJ2-1, with D unresolved. Germline loops: CDR1 SGHRS, CDR2 YFSETQ. The CDR3 loop spans 13 amino acids. V lost 2 bases and J 0 bases, leaving 3 bases between the germline ends. The CDR3 reads CASSLTSYNEQFF. For the CDR3, the DNA is TGCGCCAGCAGCTTAACCTCCTACAATGAGCAGTTCTTC.

V and J are TRBV29-1 and TRBJ2-4, with D perhaps TRBD1 (6 bases). The CDR3 length is 14 residues. CDR1 and CDR2 (germline): SQVTM, ANQGSEA. V lost 6 bases and J lost 2, with 14 bases in between. The chain's CDR3 is CSVVKQGSKNIQYF. DNA for the CDR3: TGCAGCGTCGTGAAACAGGGCTCCAAAAACATTCAGTACTTC.

The rearrangement joins TRBV6-5 to TRBJ1-5; TRBD1 is a possible D gene (5 bases). CDR3 length: 15 amino acids. CDR1 and CDR2 from the germline V gene are MNHEY and SVGAGI. Between the trimmed V and J ends, which lost 6 bases and 2 bases, there was a span of 14 bases. CDR3 in amino acids: CASRDSGRRNQPQHF. The CDR3 region has the DNA TGTGCCAGCAGGGACTCGGGACGTCGCAATCAGCCCCAGCATTTT.

The chain couples TRBV11-2 to TRBJ1-2; weak D call: TRBD1 (5 bases). The CDR3 runs 13 residues. Germline CDR1 is SGHAT and CDR2 is FQNNGV. The ends were cut back, 3 bases at V and 3 bases at J, with 8 bases in the middle. The DNA of the CDR3 is TGTGCCAGCAGCTTCAGGGACGACTATGGCTACACCTTC. Amino acids: CASSFRDDYGYTF.

This clone came up a few times. V is TRBV14 and J is TRBJ2-5; D remains ambiguous. CDR3 length: 12 amino acids. CDR1 SGHDN and CDR2 FVKESK come from the germline V gene. Trimming shortened V by 1 base and J by 3 bases, and 3 bases separated the two germline ends. The chain's CDR3 is CASSQVKETQYF. CDR3 DNA sequence: TGTGCCAGCAGCCAAGTCAAAGAGACCCAGTACTTC.

V usage is TRBV4-2 and J usage is TRBJ2-6; D is uncertain. This CDR3 spans 15 amino acids. Germline CDR1 is LGHNA and CDR2 is YNFKEQ. V lost 4 bases and J lost 2, with 9 bases in between. In nucleotides, the CDR3 is TGTGCCAGCAGCCCTTCGACGGCTGGGGCCAACGTCCTGACTTTC. Its translation: CASSPSTAGANVLTF.

CDR3 sequence (DNA): TGTGCCAGCAGCCAAGAAGACCAGGGGACCGGGGAGCTGTTTTTT. This codes for CASSQEDQGTGELFF. The V and J genes are TRBV4-2 and TRBJ2-2; D is perhaps TRBD1 (6 bases). Germline V lookup: CDR1 LGHNA, CDR2 YNFKEQ. V was pared by 0 bases and J by 5 bases, with 10 bases between. CDR3 length: 15 residues.

The rearrangement uses TRBV27 and TRBJ2-1; possibly TRBD1 for D (5 bases). The V gene lost 4 bases and the J gene lost 11 bases, with 12 bases spanning the gap. The CDR3 totals 12 residues. Germline values: CDR1 MNHEY, CDR2 SMNVEV (reference sequence). The CDR3 loop is CASSSNQGKQFF. The CDR3 DNA sequence: TGTGCCAGCAGTTCCAACCAGGGTAAGCAGTTCTTC.

The chain carries TRBV5-1 and TRBJ2-7; TRBD1 matches at 7 bases. The germline CDR1 and CDR2 sequences are SGHRS and YFSETQ. This CDR3 region has 16 residues. The J segment lost 3 bases and the V segment lost 4 bases, leaving 13 bases of the junction unmatched. CDR3 region: CASSRTPGQLFYEQYF. CDR3 in DNA: TGCGCCAGCAGCCGAACGCCGGGACAGTTATTCTACGAGCAGTACTTC.

The chain links TRBV6-1 to TRBJ2-2, with D possibly matching TRBD1 (5 bases). Germline V CDR1 and CDR2: MNHNS, SASEGT. Trimming left V 8 bases short and J 12 bases short, with 16 bases between. CDR3 length: 12 amino acids. The CDR3 DNA reads as TGTGCCAGCTCTACGGCAGGGATAAAGCTGTTTTTT. Translated: CASSTAGIKLFF.

This chain uses TRBV7-6 with TRBJ2-1, with D hard to call. The V end was cut by 1 base, the J end by 7 bases, with 8 bases between. This CDR3 region has 13 residues. Germline V gene sequence: CDR1 SGHVS, CDR2 FNYEAQ. The chain's CDR3 is CASSLGWGNEQFF. As DNA, the CDR3 is TGTGCCAGCAGCTTAGGATGGGGTAATGAGCAGTTCTTC.

V is TRBV11-3 and J is TRBJ1-1, with 9 nucleotides matching TRBD1. Germline V lookup: CDR1 SGHNT, CDR2 YENEEA. There are 14 residues in the CDR3. V was pared by 5 bases and J by 4 bases, with 5 bases of the junction left unmatched. The CDR3 DNA reads as TGTGCCAGCAGCCCGGGGACAGGGACCACTGAAGCTTTCTTT. Translated, it gives CASSPGTGTTEAFF.

The genes are TRBV7-9 and TRBJ2-5; D is tentatively TRBD1 or TRBD2 (6 bases each). This CDR3 spans 15 amino acids. Germline-derived CDR1 and CDR2 are SEHNR and FQNEAQ (reference sequence). V was shortened by 5 bases and J by 4 bases, with 17 bases between the two germline ends. The CDR3 sequence: CASSPGLRGRETQYF. DNA for the CDR3: TGTGCCAGCAGCCCGGGACTCAGGGGTCGAGAGACCCAGTACTTC.

This clone was counted only a few times. The chain links TRBV6-5 to TRBJ1-1; tentatively, D is TRBD1 (5 bases). Per the germline V gene, CDR1 is MNHEY and CDR2 is SVGAGI. The CDR3 length is 14 residues. V dropped 6 bases and J dropped 11 bases, with 22 bases sitting between them. DNA for the CDR3: TGTGCCAGCAGCTCCTCCGGGACCCACGGGGTGGCTTTCTTT. Amino acids: CASSSSGTHGVAFF.

This clone showed up just a few times. V gene TRBV18 combines with J gene TRBJ1-1; D not certain. Trimming stripped 0 bases from V and 5 bases from J, with 10 bases between. The CDR3 length is 14 residues. Germline assignment: CDR1 KGHSH and CDR2 LQKENI. The chain's CDR3 is CASSPPARGTEAFF. The CDR3 nucleotides read TGTGCCAGCTCACCACCTGCGCGGGGTACTGAAGCTTTCTTT.

In its sample, this clone was seen a few times. The genes are TRBV7-2 and TRBJ1-5; D is possibly TRBD1 (6 bases). Germline V CDR1 and CDR2: SGHTA, FQGNSA. The CDR3 is 13 amino acids. Trimming removed 5 bases from V and 7 bases from J, with 12 bases in between. The CDR3: CASSAYREQPQHF. The CDR3 DNA sequence: TGTGCCAGCAGCGCCTACAGGGAGCAGCCCCAGCATTTT.

The genes are TRBV11-2 and TRBJ2-4; D is perhaps TRBD1 (5 bases). CDR1 and CDR2 (germline): SGHAT, FQNNGV. This CDR3 comprises 17 residues. Trimming pared 3 bases from V and 1 base from J, leaving 16 bases between. CDR3 bases: TGTGCCAGCAGCTTGCCCGTTATGGCAGGGGCCAAAAACATTCAGTACTTC. Translation: CASSLPVMAGAKNIQYF. Variable domain in full (rest from reference TRBV11-2 and TRBJ2-4): EAGVAQSPRYKIIEKRQSVAFWCNPISGHATLYWYQQILGQGPKLLIQFQNNGVVDDSQLPKDRFSAERLKGVDSTLKIQPAKLEDSAVYLCASSLPVMAGAKNIQYFGAGTRLSVL.

The J gene is TRBJ1-1, the V gene TRBV6-1; D is undetermined. Trimming cost V 7 bases and J 4 bases, with 16 bases left between them. The CDR3 runs 14 residues. CDR1 is MNHNS and CDR2 is SASEGT in the germline V gene. Here the CDR3 DNA reads TGTGCCAGCAAAGTAACCCAATTCTCCACTGAAGCTTTCTTT. This translates into CASKVTQFSTEAFF.

J is TRBJ1-2 and V is TRBV7-9, with D perhaps matching TRBD1 (6 bases). The CDR3 sequence is 13 residues long. Trimming pared 1 base from V and 12 bases from J, leaving 15 bases between. Germline V gene lookup returns CDR1 SEHNR and CDR2 FQNEAQ (reference sequence). The CDR3 coding sequence is TGTGCCAGCAGCTTAGGTTTGACAGGCGGGAACACCTTC. Its translation: CASSLGLTGGNTF.

A word on this clone: Relative to the germline gene, one junction end is altered; a read error may explain this. The chain links TRBV7-8 to TRBJ1-5; TRBD1 matches at 7 bases. CDR3 length equals 20 residues. CDR1 SGHVS and CDR2 FQNEAQ come from the germline V gene. The CDR3 here is CAGSLAFDGRGKVGNQPQHF. The DNA of the CDR3 is TGTGCCGGCAGCTTAGCCTTCGACGGCAGGGGGAAGGTAGGCAATCAGCCCCAGCATTTT.

The chain has TRBV5-6 and TRBJ2-3, with TRBD2 identical over 8 bases. V trimming: 6 bases; J trimming: 4 bases; junction bases outside the gene matches: 13. The CDR3 totals 16 residues. Germline CDR1 reads SGHDT; CDR2 reads YYEEEE. In DNA form, the CDR3 reads TGTGCCAGCACCTATCTCGGGGGGGCTAGTTCAGATACGCAGTATTTT. It specifies CASTYLGGASSDTQYF. The whole variable domain, remainder taken from reference TRBV5-6 and TRBJ2-3, is DAGVTQSPTHLIKTRGQQVTLRCSPKSGHDTVSWYQQALGQGPQFIFQYYEEEERQRGNFPDRFSGHQFPNYSSELNVNALLLGDSALYLCASTYLGGASSDTQYFGPGTRLTVL.

The chain combines TRBV5-4 with TRBJ2-3, with D unresolved. CDR3 length equals 13 residues. Germline CDR1 and CDR2: SGHNT and YYREEE (reference sequence). The V end lost 4 bases, the J end lost 0 bases, and 6 bases lay between the germline ends. In DNA form, the CDR3 reads TGTGCCAGCAGCCCGAAGAGCACAGATACGCAGTATTTT. Protein product: CASSPKSTDTQYF.

The V gene is TRBV27, the J gene TRBJ2-7; 12 nucleotides agree with TRBD1. V shed 4 bases, J shed 7 bases, and the junction held 14 bases outside the gene matches. Germline CDR1 reads MNHEY; CDR2 reads SMNVEV (reference sequence). The CDR3 runs 17 residues. The CDR3 here is CASSSLSGTGGMGEQYF. CDR3 coding DNA: TGTGCCAGCAGTTCCCTCTCCGGGACAGGGGGCATGGGGGAGCAGTACTTC.

The V gene is TRBV28, the J gene TRBJ2-3, with D possibly matching TRBD1 (6 bases). In germline, CDR1 is MDHEN, CDR2 SYDVKM. The CDR3 consists of 16 residues. V was shortened by 5 bases and J by 0 bases, with 15 bases between the two germline ends. In DNA form, the CDR3 reads TGTGCCAGCAGTCCCGGGACACCTTATAGCACAGATACGCAGTATTTT. It translates to CASSPGTPYSTDTQYF.

The rearrangement uses TRBV7-2 and TRBJ1-2, with a possible D match to TRBD1 (5 bases). This CDR3 is 11 amino acids long. V gave up 7 bases and J gave up 8 bases, with 11 bases separating them. Germline CDR1 reads SGHTA; CDR2 reads FQGNSA. The chain's CDR3 is CASKQAGGYTF. CDR3 DNA sequence: TGTGCCAGCAAACAGGCGGGGGGCTACACCTTC.

This chain links TRBV30 with TRBJ1-3, with D tentatively TRBD1 (6 bases). Deletions cut 2 bases from V and 1 base from J, with 9 bases between. The CDR3 is 14 amino acids. The germline V gene has CDR1 GTSNPN and CDR2 SVGIG (reference sequence). The CDR3 nucleotides are TGTGCCTGGAGTACAGGGAGATCTGGAAACACCATATATTTT. Translation gives CAWSTGRSGNTIYF.

This chain uses TRBV14 with TRBJ2-7, with 10 bases fitting TRBD2. The trim removed 3 bases at V and 5 bases at J, leaving 7 bases unmatched. Germline CDR1 SGHDN, CDR2 FVKESK. This CDR3 has 15 amino acids. Here the CDR3 reads CASSQPSSGSHEQYF. Here the CDR3 DNA reads TGTGCCAGCAGCCAGCCCTCTAGCGGGAGTCACGAGCAGTACTTC. The variable domain in full, with the rest retrieved from reference TRBV14 and TRBJ2-7, is EAGVTQFPSHSVIEKGQTVTLRCDPISGHDNLYWYRRVMGKEIKFLLHFVKESKQDESGMPNNRFLAERTGGTYSTLKVQPAELEDSGVYFCASSQPSSGSHEQYFGPGTRLTVT.